A single TCR beta chain is shown here with its context. Its matching antigen is unknown. Only in-frame clones appear in the TCRdb table, and some are missing; sequencing was by immunoSEQ multiplex PCR. Of approximately 94,000 clones in the sample, roughly 88% are singletons; the top ten hold approximately 6%. The CDR3 extends over 14 amino acids. From germline, CDR1 is SGHTA and CDR2 FQGNSA. The V end was cut by 1 base, the J end by 3 bases, with 9 bases between. Collection occurred without any documented infections or immune events in donors. The sample is drawn from a study of identifying expanded T cells in peripheral blood. General study points: About 1.2 clones differed between technical replicates, versus roughly 17 and 20 over time. Two-week clone count variance significantly increased as total template count grew.

Source material: blood. This sequence joins TRBV7-2 and TRBJ1-2; D unclear. The clonotype originates from a person aged 18-70 years in good health. The CDR3 coding sequence is TGTGCCAGCAGCTTAGGAAGGCAGGACTATGGCTACACCTTC. Its translation: CASSLGRQDYGYTF.